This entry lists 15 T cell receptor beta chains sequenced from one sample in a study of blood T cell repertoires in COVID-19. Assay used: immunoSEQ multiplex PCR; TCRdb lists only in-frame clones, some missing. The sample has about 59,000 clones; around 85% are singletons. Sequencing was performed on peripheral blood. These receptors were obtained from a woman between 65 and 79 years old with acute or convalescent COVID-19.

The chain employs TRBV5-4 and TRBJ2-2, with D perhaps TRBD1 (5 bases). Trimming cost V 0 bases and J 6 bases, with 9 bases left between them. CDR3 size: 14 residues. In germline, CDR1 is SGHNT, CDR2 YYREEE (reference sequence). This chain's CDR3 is CASSLVGVAGELFF. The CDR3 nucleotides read TGTGCCAGCAGCTTGGTAGGGGTAGCCGGGGAGCTGTTTTTT.

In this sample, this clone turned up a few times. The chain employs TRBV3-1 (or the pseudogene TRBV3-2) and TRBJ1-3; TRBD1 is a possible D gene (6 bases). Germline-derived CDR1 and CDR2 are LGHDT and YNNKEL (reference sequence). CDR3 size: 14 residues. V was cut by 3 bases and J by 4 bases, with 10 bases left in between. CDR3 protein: CASSHSGGGNTIYF. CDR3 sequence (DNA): TGTGCCAGCAGCCATTCGGGGGGCGGAAACACCATATATTTT.

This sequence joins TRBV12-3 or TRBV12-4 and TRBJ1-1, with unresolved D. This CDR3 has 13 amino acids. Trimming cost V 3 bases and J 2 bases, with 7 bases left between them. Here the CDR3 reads CASSFTVNTEAFF. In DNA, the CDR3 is TGTGCCAGCAGTTTTACAGTTAACACTGAAGCTTTCTTT.

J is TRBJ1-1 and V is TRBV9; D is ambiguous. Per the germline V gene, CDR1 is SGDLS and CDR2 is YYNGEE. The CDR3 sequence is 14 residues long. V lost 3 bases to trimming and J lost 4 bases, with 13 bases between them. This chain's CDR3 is CASSARSRSTEAFF. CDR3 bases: TGTGCCAGCAGCGCCCGGTCGAGGAGCACTGAAGCTTTCTTT.

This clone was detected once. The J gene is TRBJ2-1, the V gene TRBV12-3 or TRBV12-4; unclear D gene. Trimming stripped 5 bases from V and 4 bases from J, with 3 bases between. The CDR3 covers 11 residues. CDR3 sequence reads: CASSAYNEQFF. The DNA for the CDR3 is TGTGCCAGCAGTGCGTACAATGAGCAGTTCTTC.

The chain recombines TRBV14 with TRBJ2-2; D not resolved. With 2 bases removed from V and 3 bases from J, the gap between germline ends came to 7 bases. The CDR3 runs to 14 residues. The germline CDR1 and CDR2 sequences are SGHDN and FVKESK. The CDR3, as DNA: TGTGCCAGCAGCCAATTGTTATACACCGGGGAGCTGTTTTTT. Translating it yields CASSQLLYTGELFF.

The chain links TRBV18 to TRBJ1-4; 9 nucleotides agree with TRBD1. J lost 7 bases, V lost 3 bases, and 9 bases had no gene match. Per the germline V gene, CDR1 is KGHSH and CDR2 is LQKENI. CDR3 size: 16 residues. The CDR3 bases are TGTGCCAGCTCACCTTGGTCCGGGACAGGGCTTGAAAAACTGTTTTTT. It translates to CASSPWSGTGLEKLFF.

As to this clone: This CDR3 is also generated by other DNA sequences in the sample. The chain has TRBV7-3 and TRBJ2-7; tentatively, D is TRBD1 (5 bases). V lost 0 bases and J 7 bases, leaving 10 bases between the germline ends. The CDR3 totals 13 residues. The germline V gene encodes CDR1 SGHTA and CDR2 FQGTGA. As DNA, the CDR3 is TGTGCCAGCAGCTTAACCCCAGGGCTTGAGCAGTACTTC. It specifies CASSLTPGLEQYF. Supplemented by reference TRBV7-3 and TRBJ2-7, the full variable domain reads GAGVSQTPSNKVTEKGKYVELRCDPISGHTALYWYRQSLGQGPEFLIYFQGTGAADDSGLPNDRFFAVRPEGSVSTLKIQRTERGDSAVYLCASSLTPGLEQYFGPGTRLTVT.

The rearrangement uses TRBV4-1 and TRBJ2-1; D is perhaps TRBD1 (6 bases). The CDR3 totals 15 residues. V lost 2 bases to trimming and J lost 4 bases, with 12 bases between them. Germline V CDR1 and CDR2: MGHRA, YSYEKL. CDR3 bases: TGCGCCAGCAGCCAACCCCGACAGGCGTACAATGAGCAGTTCTTC. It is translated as CASSQPRQAYNEQFF.

The CDR3 DNA is TGTGCCACCCGACAGGGGGCCCCCGGGGAGCTGTTTTTT. Its protein is CATRQGAPGELFF. The rearrangement links TRBV10-3 to TRBJ2-2; 10 bases fit TRBD1. CDR1 and CDR2 from the germline V gene are ENHRY and SYGVKD. The CDR3 runs to 13 residues. The trim removed 10 bases at V and 6 bases at J, leaving 5 bases unmatched.

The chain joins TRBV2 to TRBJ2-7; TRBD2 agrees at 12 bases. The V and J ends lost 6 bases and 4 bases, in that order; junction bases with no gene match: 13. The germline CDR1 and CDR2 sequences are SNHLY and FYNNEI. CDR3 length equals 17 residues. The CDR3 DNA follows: TGTGCCAGCAGCTACTCTAGCGGGGGGGCCCTGGTTTACGAGCAGTACTTC. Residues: CASSYSSGGALVYEQYF. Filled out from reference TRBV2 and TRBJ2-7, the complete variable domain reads EPEVTQTPSHQVTQMGQEVILRCVPISNHLYFYWYRQILGQKVEFLVSFYNNEISEKSEIFDDQFSVERPDGSNFTLKIRSTKLEDSAMYFCASSYSSGGALVYEQYFGPGTRLTVT.

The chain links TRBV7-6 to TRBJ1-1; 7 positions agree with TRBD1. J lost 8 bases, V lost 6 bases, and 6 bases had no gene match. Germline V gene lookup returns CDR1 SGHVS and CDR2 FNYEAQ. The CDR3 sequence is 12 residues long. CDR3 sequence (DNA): TGTGCCAGCAGTTTGACAGGGTACGAAGCTTTCTTT. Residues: CASSLTGYEAFF.

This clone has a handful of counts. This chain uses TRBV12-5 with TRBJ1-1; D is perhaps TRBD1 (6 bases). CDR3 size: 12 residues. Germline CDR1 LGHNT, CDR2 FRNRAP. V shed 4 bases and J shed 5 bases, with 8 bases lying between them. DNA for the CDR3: TGTGCTAGTGGTTGGCAGGGGACTGAAGCTTTCTTT. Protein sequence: CASGWQGTEAFF.

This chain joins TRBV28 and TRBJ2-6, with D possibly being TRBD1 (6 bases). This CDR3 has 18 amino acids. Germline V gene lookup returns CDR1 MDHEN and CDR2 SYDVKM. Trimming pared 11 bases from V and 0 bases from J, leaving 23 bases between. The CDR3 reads CAGIENRQVHSGANVLTF. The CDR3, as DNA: TGTGCCGGCATCGAGAACCGACAGGTACACTCTGGGGCCAACGTCCTGACTTTC.

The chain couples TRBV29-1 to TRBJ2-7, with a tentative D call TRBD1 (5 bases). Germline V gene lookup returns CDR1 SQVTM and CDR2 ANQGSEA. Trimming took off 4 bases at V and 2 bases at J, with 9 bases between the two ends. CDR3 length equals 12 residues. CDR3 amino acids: CSVVVTAYEQYF. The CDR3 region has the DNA TGCAGCGTTGTCGTGACAGCCTACGAGCAGTACTTC.